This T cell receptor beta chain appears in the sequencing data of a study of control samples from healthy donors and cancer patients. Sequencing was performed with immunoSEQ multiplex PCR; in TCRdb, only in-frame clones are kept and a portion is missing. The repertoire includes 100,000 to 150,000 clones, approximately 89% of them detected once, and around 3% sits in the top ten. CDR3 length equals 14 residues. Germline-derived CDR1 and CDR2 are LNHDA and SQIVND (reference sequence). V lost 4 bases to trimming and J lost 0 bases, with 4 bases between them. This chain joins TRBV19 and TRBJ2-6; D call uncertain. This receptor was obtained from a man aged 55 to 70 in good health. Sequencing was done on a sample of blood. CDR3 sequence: CASSKNSGANVLTF. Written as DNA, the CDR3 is TGTGCCAGTAGTAAGAACTCTGGGGCCAACGTCCTGACTTTC.